One sample yielded the 20 T cell receptor beta chains listed below, sequenced in a study of T cell clones after liver transplantation. Sequencing was performed with immunoSEQ multiplex PCR; in TCRdb, only in-frame clones are kept and a portion is missing. The sample holds around 15,000 clones, 82% seen once. The specimen comprised CD8+ T cells from blood, sampled 47 months after liver transplant. The receptors derive from a human patient who received a liver transplant. Some T cells may originate from the graft donor.

This clone is a singleton in its sample. This chain connects TRBV5-1 to TRBJ1-1; D uncertain. The germline CDR1 and CDR2 sequences are SGHRS and YFSETQ. The CDR3 totals 13 residues. The germline V and J ends were trimmed by 2 bases and 0 bases, with 5 bases remaining between them. CDR3 DNA sequence: TGCGCCAGCAGCTTATCATTGAACACTGAAGCTTTCTTT. As protein: CASSLSLNTEAFF.

The V call is TRBV4-1, the J call TRBJ1-2, with TRBD1 matching over 9 bases. Unmatched junction bases numbered 6, after V lost 4 bases and J lost 3 bases. CDR3 length equals 15 residues. The germline V gene has CDR1 MGHRA and CDR2 YSYEKL. The CDR3 DNA sequence: TGCGCCAGCAGCCCTTCCGGGGACAGGGACTATGGCTACACCTTC. Translating it yields CASSPSGDRDYGYTF.

This clone appeared once. This rearrangement joins TRBV5-1 to TRBJ2-5, with 10 bases aligning to TRBD1. The J segment lost 3 bases and the V segment lost 1 base, leaving 6 bases of the junction unmatched. The CDR3 is 16 amino acids. From germline, CDR1 is SGHRS and CDR2 YFSETQ. CDR3 in DNA: TGCGCCAGCAGCTTGATCTTAGGGACAGGGGAAGAGACCCAGTACTTC. Its translation: CASSLILGTGEETQYF. The entire variable domain, with the rest obtained from reference TRBV5-1 and TRBJ2-5, is as follows: KAGVTQTPRYLIKTRGQQVTLSCSPISGHRSVSWYQQTPGQGLQFLFEYFSETQRNKGNFPGRFSGRQFSNSRSEMNVSTLELGDSALYLCASSLILGTGEETQYFGPGTRLLVL.

This clone turned up a few times. In DNA, the CDR3 is TGTGCCAGCAGTTTATTTCGGGGACGGGATGAAGCTTTCTTT. Amino acids: CASSLFRGRDEAFF. This chain connects TRBV27 to TRBJ1-1; possibly TRBD1 for D (5 bases). V was cut by 1 base and J by 7 bases, with 13 bases left in between. CDR3 size: 14 residues. Germline-derived CDR1 and CDR2 are MNHEY and SMNVEV (reference sequence).

This chain links TRBV5-4 with TRBJ2-3; no clear D. This CDR3 contains 12 residues. V gave up 4 bases and J gave up 6 bases, with 9 bases separating them. Germline V lookup: CDR1 SGHNT, CDR2 YYREEE (reference sequence). Written as DNA, the CDR3 is TGTGCCAGCAGCGAGACCCCCGATACGCAGTATTTT. Its translation is CASSETPDTQYF.

With respect to this clone: One end of the junction does not line up with germline, which may come from a read error. This rearrangement joins TRBV5-1 to TRBJ2-7; perhaps TRBD2 as D (6 bases). This CDR3 contains 15 residues. CDR1 and CDR2 (germline): SGHRS, YFSETQ. As DNA, the CDR3 is TGCGCCCGCAGCGTTGACCGGGGTGGGGGGTACGAGCAGTACTTC. This gives the protein CARSVDRGGGYEQYF.

This clone counts as medium-sized. Because the CDR3's place on the DNA is in doubt, the DNA is left out and the CDR3 is given as listed by TCRdb. The chain recombines TRBV21-1 with TRBJ2-7; the table assigns TRBD2, which was not confirmed against the DNA. TRBV21-1 is shown as a pseudogene. A total of 15 residues make up the CDR3, ends included. CDR3 amino acids: CASTYGCYSEYEQYF.

The V and J genes are TRBV9 and TRBJ2-1, with no clear D. V lost 4 bases to trimming and J lost 6 bases, with 11 bases between them. CDR3 length: 13 amino acids. Germline V CDR1 and CDR2: SGDLS, YYNGEE. CDR3 nucleotides: TGTGCCAGCAGCCGCCTCCCGTTCAATGAGCAGTTCTTC. Protein: CASSRLPFNEQFF. The whole variable domain, remainder taken from reference TRBV9 and TRBJ2-1, is DSGVTQTPKHLITATGQRVTLRCSPRSGDLSVYWYQQSLDQGLQFLIQYYNGEERAKGNILERFSAQQFPDLHSELNLSSLELGDSALYFCASSRLPFNEQFFGPGTRLTVL.

J is TRBJ2-5 and V is TRBV9; tentatively, D is TRBD1 or TRBD2 (5 bases each). CDR1 is SGDLS, CDR2 YYNGEE, per germline. The length of the CDR3 is 14 residues. V lost 3 bases, J lost 1 base, and 10 bases lay in between. The CDR3 spells CASSAWDGQETQYF. CDR3 nucleotide sequence: TGTGCCAGCAGCGCATGGGACGGCCAAGAGACCCAGTACTTC. Looking up the rest from reference TRBV9 and TRBJ2-5 gives the full variable domain: DSGVTQTPKHLITATGQRVTLRCSPRSGDLSVYWYQQSLDQGLQFLIQYYNGEERAKGNILERFSAQQFPDLHSELNLSSLELGDSALYFCASSAWDGQETQYFGPGTRLLVL.

On this clone: One end of the junction does not line up with germline, which may come from a read error. The chain employs TRBV10-3 and TRBJ1-2, with TRBD1 as a possible D gene (5 bases). Germline CDR1 ENHRY, CDR2 SYGVKD. The CDR3 extends over 16 amino acids. CDR3 region: CASSFVTGTGNYGYTF. CDR3 in DNA: TGTGCCAGCAGTTTCGTCACCGGGACGGGGAACTATGGCTACACCTTC.

The rearrangement joins TRBV4-1 to TRBJ2-5, with a weak D call TRBD1 (5 bases). The end of the DNA fits TRBJ2-7 better, so the J call may be wrong. Germline CDR1 is MGHRA and CDR2 is YSYEKL. The CDR3 has 15 amino acids. The CDR3 spells CASSQGTGITYEQYF. CDR3 sequence (DNA): TGCGCCAGCAGCCAAGGAACAGGAATTACCTACGAGCAGTACTTC.

This chain uses TRBV5-6 with TRBJ2-7; D perhaps matches TRBD1 (6 bases). The CDR3 is 13 residues long. Germline CDR1 and CDR2: SGHDT and YYEEEE. The germline V and J ends were trimmed by 4 bases and 0 bases, with 8 bases remaining between them. As DNA, the CDR3 is TGTGCCAGCAGCGGGGACAACTCCTACGAGCAGTACTTC. Amino acids: CASSGDNSYEQYF.

This clone was recorded a few times. Other DNA sequences in the same sample also yield this CDR3. The V gene is TRBV28, the J gene TRBJ2-7; perhaps D is TRBD1 or TRBD2 (5 bases each). V lost 8 bases, J lost 4 bases, and 15 bases lay in between. Germline V gene lookup returns CDR1 MDHEN and CDR2 SYDVKM. This CDR3 comprises 13 residues. This chain's CDR3 is CASGRDGLYEQYF. CDR3 bases: TGTGCCAGCGGCCGGGACGGGTTATACGAGCAGTACTTC.

This chain joins TRBV19 and TRBJ2-2; D not resolved. The CDR3 runs 17 residues. Per germline, CDR1 LNHDA and CDR2 SQIVND (reference sequence). V lost 0 bases and J lost 4, with 15 bases in between. The CDR3 is CASSIDSRIGPTGELFF. The CDR3 DNA is TGTGCCAGTAGTATAGACTCCCGGATAGGGCCCACCGGGGAGCTGTTTTTT.

J is TRBJ2-2 and V is TRBV29-1, with 9 bases that match TRBD1. The V gene's germline CDR1 is SQVTM and CDR2 ANQGSEA. Unmatched junction bases numbered 9, after V lost 6 bases and J lost 7 bases. The CDR3 runs 14 residues. The CDR3 DNA reads as TGCAGCGTACCCGACAGGGGGGGGAGCGGGGAGCTGTTTTTT. It specifies CSVPDRGGSGELFF.

This clone is categorized as large (0.1 to 1%). This chain links TRBV27 with TRBJ1-6; D remains ambiguous. The germline V gene has CDR1 MNHEY and CDR2 SMNVEV (reference sequence). V lost 3 bases and J 6 bases, leaving 6 bases between the germline ends. The CDR3 runs to 13 residues. The CDR3 nucleotides are TGTGCCAGCAGTTTGAACTTTAATTCACCCCTCCACTTT. Its translation: CASSLNFNSPLHF.

The J gene is TRBJ2-1, the V gene TRBV9; a weak D match, TRBD2 (5 bases). This CDR3 is 14 amino acids long. Germline CDR1 reads SGDLS; CDR2 reads YYNGEE. V lost 0 bases and J 6 bases, leaving 10 bases between the germline ends. The CDR3 here is CASSVGLAPNEQFF. CDR3 coding DNA: TGTGCCAGCAGCGTAGGTCTAGCCCCCAATGAGCAGTTCTTC.

The V gene is TRBV21-1, the J gene TRBJ2-1; the table assigns TRBD1, which was not confirmed against the DNA. TRBV21-1 counts as a pseudogene. The CDR3 is made up of 15 amino acids. The CDR3 DNA follows: TGTGCCAGCAGCGTACAGGGGAAGGTGGACAATGAGCAGTTCTTC. Protein sequence: CASSVQGKVDNEQFF.

V and J are TRBV28 and TRBJ2-2; perhaps TRBD2 as D (5 bases). Germline-derived CDR1 and CDR2 are MDHEN and SYDVKM. Trimming removed 6 bases at V and 7 bases at J, with 9 bases between. CDR3 size: 12 residues. The CDR3 nucleotides read TGTGCCAGCAGCCCACGGGGCGGGGAGCTGTTTTTT. Translating gives CASSPRGGELFF. Combining the CDR3 with reference TRBV28 and TRBJ2-2 gives the whole variable domain DVKVTQSSRYLVKRTGEKVFLECVQDMDHENMFWYRQDPGLGLRLIYFSYDVKMKEKGDIPEGYSVSREKKERFSLILESASTNQTSMYLCASSPRGGELFFGEGSRLTVL.

This chain links TRBV5-1 with TRBJ1-2; 8 positions match TRBD1. The germline V gene encodes CDR1 SGHRS and CDR2 YFSETQ. V was clipped by 0 bases and J by 9 bases; unmatched bases: 7. The length of the CDR3 is 14 residues. DNA of the CDR3: TGCGCCAGCAGCTTGGGGCCCGGACAGGGAAGCTACACCTTC. Translated, it gives CASSLGPGQGSYTF.